This record covers a single T cell receptor beta chain. What it recognizes is unknown. This sample stems from a study of cytomegalovirus exposure and HLA in healthy donors. Primers included in the PCR were 60 Vbeta and 13 Jbeta primers. Some clones are missing from TCRdb's copy, which holds only in-frame ones; the method was immunoSEQ multiplex PCR. This sample has about 160,000 clones, with 70% to 85% found just once. Germline assignment: CDR1 LNHDA and CDR2 SQIVND (reference sequence). V lost 2 bases and J lost 3; bases outside the gene matches: 7. The CDR3 is 16 amino acids. The study, taken as a whole, reports: A later analysis showed HLA-associated TCR beta chains outstripping equally common others in clonal expansion. Across donors, most TCRs were seen rarely, yet some public ones were widespread.

This rearrangement joins TRBV19 to TRBJ1-1, with TRBD1 identical over 9 bases. The sequenced sample consisted of PBMCs. This TCR was recovered from a man between 25 and 39 years old in good health and CMV-seropositive. The CDR3 spells CASSISGDREDTEAFF. CDR3 bases: TGTGCCAGTAGTATATCCGGGGACAGGGAGGACACTGAAGCTTTCTTT.